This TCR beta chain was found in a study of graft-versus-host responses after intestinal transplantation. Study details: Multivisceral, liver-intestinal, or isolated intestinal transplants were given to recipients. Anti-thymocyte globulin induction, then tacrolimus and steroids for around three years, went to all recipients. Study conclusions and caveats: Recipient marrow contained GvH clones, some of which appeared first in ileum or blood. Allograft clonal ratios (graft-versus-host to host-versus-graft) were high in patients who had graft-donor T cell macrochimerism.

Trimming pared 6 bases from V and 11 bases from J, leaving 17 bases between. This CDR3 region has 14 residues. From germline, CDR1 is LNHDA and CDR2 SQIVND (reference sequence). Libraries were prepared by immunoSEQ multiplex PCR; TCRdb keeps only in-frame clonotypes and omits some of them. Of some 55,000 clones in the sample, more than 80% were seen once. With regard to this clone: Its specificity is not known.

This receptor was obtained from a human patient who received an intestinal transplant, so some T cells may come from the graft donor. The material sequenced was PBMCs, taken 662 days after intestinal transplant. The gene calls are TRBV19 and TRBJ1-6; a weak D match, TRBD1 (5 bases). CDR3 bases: TGTGCCAGTAGCCCCCGGCAGGGCGAGACACCCCTCCACTTT. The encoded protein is CASSPRQGETPLHF.